This TCR beta chain came from a study of blood T cell repertoires in COVID-19. Method: immunoSEQ multiplex PCR; TCRdb's copy keeps in-frame clones and lacks some. The sample has 35,000 to 40,000 clones; around nine tenths are singletons. CDR3 length: 13 residues. The J segment lost 7 bases and the V segment lost 5 bases, leaving 6 bases of the junction unmatched. Germline V gene lookup returns CDR1 MNHEY and CDR2 SVGEGT. In this sample, this clone turned up a few times. V gene TRBV6-2 or TRBV6-3 combines with J gene TRBJ2-7, with 9 bases matching TRBD1. The TCR was taken from a man aged 60-69 years with COVID-19, enrolled during active disease. Sequenced: peripheral blood. In DNA form, the CDR3 reads TGTGCCAGCAGTCCGGGACAGGGAGTTGAGCAGTACTTC. Its protein is CASSPGQGVEQYF.